This entry lists 18 T cell receptor beta chains sequenced from one sample in a study of patients and donors after allogeneic stem cell transplantation. TCRdb analysed the RT-PCR reads with MiXCR anew, one entry per CDR3 protein. Of 65,000 to 80,000 distinct CDR3 sequences listed, 26% were seen once; the top ten hold roughly 29%. The sequenced material came from blood, either unsorted or a sorted T cell fraction (not recorded which). All receptors derive from a human donor who was either an allogeneic HSCT recipient or a stem cell or donor lymphocyte infusion donor (not recorded which). It is not recorded whose cells these are; they may come from a transplant donor.

A few counts support this clonotype. V and J are TRBV29-1 and TRBJ2-5; D not certain. The CDR3 totals 12 residues. The V end lost 4 bases, the J end lost 0 bases, and 6 bases lay between the germline ends. Germline values: CDR1 SQVTM, CDR2 ANQGSEA. The CDR3 spells CSVVPDQETQYF. The CDR3 DNA follows: TGCAGCGTTGTACCTGACCAAGAGACCCAGTACTTC.

There are a few counts of this clonotype. The J gene is TRBJ1-1, the V gene TRBV18; weak D call: TRBD1 (6 bases). With 6 bases removed from V and 4 bases from J, the gap between germline ends came to 12 bases. CDR3 length: 13 residues. CDR1 and CDR2 (germline): KGHSH, LQKENI. Here the CDR3 reads CASSAGVATEAFF. The CDR3 coding sequence is TGTGCCAGCTCCGCAGGGGTTGCCACTGAAGCTTTCTTT.

This clonotype was seen more than once but under ten times. The chain recombines TRBV3-1 with TRBJ1-5, with D unresolved. The CDR3 sequence is 17 residues long. Germline-derived CDR1 and CDR2 are LGHDT and YNNKEL (reference sequence). V was trimmed by 2 bases and J by 0 bases, leaving 14 bases between them. The CDR3 loop is CASSQLPVRDSNQPQHF. The CDR3 DNA reads as TGTGCCAGCAGCCAACTCCCAGTCCGAGATAGCAATCAGCCCCAGCATTTT.

The chain is built from TRBV7-9 and TRBJ2-3; D possibly corresponds to TRBD1 (6 bases). Trimming removed 4 bases from V and 4 bases from J, with 12 bases in between. The CDR3 is 14 amino acids. Germline V gene lookup returns CDR1 SEHNR and CDR2 FQNEAQ (reference sequence). In DNA form, the CDR3 reads TGTGCCAGCAGCTCATCAGGGGTTGCAGATACGCAGTATTTT. Its translation: CASSSSGVADTQYF.

The CDR3 DNA sequence: TGTGCCAGCAGCGGAGGACAGCCGAACACCGGGGAGCTGTTTTTT. Its protein is CASSGGQPNTGELFF. The chain uses TRBV5-6 and TRBJ2-2, with a weak D call TRBD1 (6 bases). This CDR3 comprises 15 residues. The germline V gene encodes CDR1 SGHDT and CDR2 YYEEEE. The V gene lost 4 bases and the J gene lost 0 bases, with 10 bases spanning the gap.

This clonotype was recorded many times. The chain is built from TRBV9 and TRBJ1-2; no clear D. CDR3 length equals 14 residues. The germline CDR1 and CDR2 sequences are SGDLS and YYNGEE. The V gene lost 0 bases and the J gene lost 5 bases, with 11 bases spanning the gap. The CDR3 coding sequence is TGTGCCAGCAGCGTAGGATCCGGGGTATATGGCTACACCTTC. Translating gives CASSVGSGVYGYTF.

The chain links TRBV5-1 to TRBJ1-5; no clear D gene. Germline V gives CDR1 SGHRS, CDR2 YFSETQ. The CDR3 runs to 13 residues. Trimming removed 4 bases from V and 5 bases from J, with 10 bases in between. In DNA form, the CDR3 reads TGCGCCAGCAGCGCGGGAGAGCATCAGCCCCAGCATTTT. Translation: CASSAGEHQPQHF.

J is TRBJ2-7 and V is TRBV27; tentative D call: TRBD2 (6 bases). CDR1 and CDR2 (germline): MNHEY, SMNVEV (reference sequence). The CDR3 is 15 amino acids. Trimming pared 4 bases from V and 8 bases from J, leaving 21 bases between. This chain's CDR3 is CASSSPGTQNKKQYF. The CDR3 nucleotides are TGTGCCAGCAGTTCCCCCGGGACTCAGAATAAGAAGCAGTACTTC.

This clonotype turned up a few times. The chain carries TRBV20-1 and TRBJ1-4; maybe TRBD1 (6 bases). Germline CDR1 and CDR2: DFQATT and SNEGSKA (reference sequence). There are 16 residues in the CDR3. V shed 5 bases and J shed 0 bases, with 16 bases lying between them. As DNA, the CDR3 is TGCAGTGCTCCCAGGGGACGGGTTGCAACTAATGAAAAACTGTTTTTT. Amino acid sequence: CSAPRGRVATNEKLFF.

DNA of the CDR3: TGCGCCAGCAGCTTCACGGGGTTCGCCTATAATTCACCCCTCCACTTT. Amino acid sequence: CASSFTGFAYNSPLHF. The rearrangement joins TRBV5-1 to TRBJ1-6; D is uncertain. This CDR3 is 16 amino acids long. CDR1 is SGHRS, CDR2 YFSETQ, per germline. V was trimmed by 2 bases and J by 2 bases, leaving 11 bases between them.

This clonotype was recorded at least ten times. The rearrangement joins TRBV20-1 to TRBJ1-2; D is uncertain. The V gene lost 2 bases and the J gene lost 4 bases, with 8 bases spanning the gap. The germline CDR1 and CDR2 sequences are DFQATT and SNEGSKA (reference sequence). The CDR3 consists of 12 residues. CDR3 sequence (DNA): TGCAGTGCTAGACCGAGTAGCTATGGCTACACCTTC. Its protein is CSARPSSYGYTF.

The chain couples TRBV10-3 to TRBJ2-7, with 9 bases fitting TRBD2. The CDR3 consists of 13 residues. V was clipped by 4 bases and J by 6 bases; unmatched bases: 4. Germline-derived CDR1 and CDR2 are ENHRY and SYGVKD. The CDR3 reads CAISVSRGGEQYF. DNA for the CDR3: TGTGCCATCAGTGTATCGCGGGGGGGCGAGCAGTACTTC.

This clonotype was observed many times. V usage is TRBV4-1 and J usage is TRBJ1-4, with D maybe TRBD1 (5 bases). Per the germline V gene, CDR1 is MGHRA and CDR2 is YSYEKL. The CDR3 spans 16 residues. Trimming cost V 1 base and J 5 bases, with 14 bases left between them. The chain's CDR3 is CASSQGSGRVNEKLFF. The CDR3 region has the DNA TGCGCCAGCAGCCAAGGGTCGGGACGGGTGAATGAAAAACTGTTTTTT.

CDR3 loop: CASSGGQEGGYNSPLHF. CDR3 in DNA: TGCGCCAGCAGCGGCGGACAGGAGGGAGGCTATAATTCACCCCTCCACTTT. The V and J genes are TRBV5-1 and TRBJ1-6; TRBD1 aligns across 7 bases. CDR3 length: 17 residues. The trim removed 4 bases at V and 3 bases at J, leaving 10 bases unmatched. In germline, CDR1 is SGHRS, CDR2 YFSETQ.

V gene TRBV7-2 combines with J gene TRBJ1-2; weak D call: TRBD1 (5 bases). Trimming took off 4 bases at V and 0 bases at J, with 12 bases between the two ends. The CDR3 consists of 15 residues. CDR1 is SGHTA and CDR2 is FQGNSA in the germline V gene. The CDR3 nucleotides read TGTGCCAGCAGCTCCCGCTCAGGGCCTAACTATGGCTACACCTTC. This translates into CASSSRSGPNYGYTF.

V gene TRBV29-1 combines with J gene TRBJ2-7, with 8 bases matching TRBD2. Germline V gene data show CDR1 as SQVTM and CDR2 as ANQGSEA. This CDR3 is built from 12 residues. With V trimmed by 5 bases and J by 5 bases, 5 bases remained unmatched. This CDR3 is CSVQTAGDEQYF. The CDR3 DNA reads TGCAGCGTTCAAACAGCGGGAGACGAGCAGTACTTC.

The chain combines TRBV5-6 with TRBJ1-1; no clear D gene. Between the trimmed V and J ends, which lost 4 bases and 1 base, there was a span of 14 bases. Germline values: CDR1 SGHDT, CDR2 YYEEEE. This CDR3 region has 15 residues. The CDR3: CASSPLDRRNTEAFF. CDR3 DNA: TGTGCCAGCAGCCCTTTGGATCGAAGGAACACTGAAGCTTTCTTT. Drawing the rest from reference TRBV5-6 and TRBJ1-1, the complete variable domain is DAGVTQSPTHLIKTRGQQVTLRCSPKSGHDTVSWYQQALGQGPQFIFQYYEEEERQRGNFPDRFSGHQFPNYSSELNVNALLLGDSALYLCASSPLDRRNTEAFFGQGTRLTVV.

This clonotype was found a few times. The chain recombines TRBV29-1 with TRBJ1-2; 12 nucleotides agree with TRBD1. Trimming cost V 4 bases and J 4 bases; bases outside gene matches: 10. Germline assignment: CDR1 SQVTM and CDR2 ANQGSEA. This CDR3 is 16 amino acids long. DNA for the CDR3: TGCAGCGTTGTTTCCAGGGACAGGGGGCGAATCTATGGCTACACCTTC. Translating gives CSVVSRDRGRIYGYTF.